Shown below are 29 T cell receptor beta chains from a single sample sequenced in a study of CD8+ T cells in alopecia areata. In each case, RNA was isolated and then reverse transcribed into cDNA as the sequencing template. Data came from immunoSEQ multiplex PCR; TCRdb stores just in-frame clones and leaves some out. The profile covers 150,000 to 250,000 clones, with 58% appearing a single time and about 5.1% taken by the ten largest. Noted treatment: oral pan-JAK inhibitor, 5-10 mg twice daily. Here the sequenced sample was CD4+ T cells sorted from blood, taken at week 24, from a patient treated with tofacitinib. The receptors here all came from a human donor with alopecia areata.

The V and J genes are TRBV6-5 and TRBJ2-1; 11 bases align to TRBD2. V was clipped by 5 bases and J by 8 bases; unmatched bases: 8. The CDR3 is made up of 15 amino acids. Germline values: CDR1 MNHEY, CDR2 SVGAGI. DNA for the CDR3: TGTGCCAGCAGTCTTACTAGCGGGAGAACAGATGAGCAGTTCTTC. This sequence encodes CASSLTSGRTDEQFF.

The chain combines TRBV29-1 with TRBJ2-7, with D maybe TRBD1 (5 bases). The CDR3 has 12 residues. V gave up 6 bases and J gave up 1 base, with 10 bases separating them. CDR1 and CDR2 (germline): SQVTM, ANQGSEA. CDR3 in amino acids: CSVVTESYEQYF. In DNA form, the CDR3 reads TGCAGCGTCGTGACAGAGTCCTACGAGCAGTACTTC.

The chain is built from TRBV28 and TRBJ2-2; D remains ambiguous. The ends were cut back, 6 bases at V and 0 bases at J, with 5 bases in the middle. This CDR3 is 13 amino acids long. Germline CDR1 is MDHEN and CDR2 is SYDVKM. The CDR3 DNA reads TGTGCCAGCAGCCAGACGAACACCGGGGAGCTGTTTTTT. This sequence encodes CASSQTNTGELFF.

CDR3 DNA sequence: TGTGCCAGCAGCTTGGCTAGCGGGGGGTACGAGCAGTACTTC. As protein: CASSLASGGYEQYF. The chain recombines TRBV5-4 with TRBJ2-7; 11 bases align to TRBD2. Per the germline V gene, CDR1 is SGHNT and CDR2 is YYREEE (reference sequence). J lost 4 bases, V lost 0 bases, and 0 bases had no gene match. The CDR3 extends over 14 amino acids.

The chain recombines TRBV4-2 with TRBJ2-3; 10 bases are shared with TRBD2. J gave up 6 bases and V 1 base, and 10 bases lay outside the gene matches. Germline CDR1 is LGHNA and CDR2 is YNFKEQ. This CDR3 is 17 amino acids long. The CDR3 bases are TGTGCCAGCAGCCAAGGCGGTAGCGGGGGGAGTCTGGATACGCAGTATTTT. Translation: CASSQGGSGGSLDTQYF.

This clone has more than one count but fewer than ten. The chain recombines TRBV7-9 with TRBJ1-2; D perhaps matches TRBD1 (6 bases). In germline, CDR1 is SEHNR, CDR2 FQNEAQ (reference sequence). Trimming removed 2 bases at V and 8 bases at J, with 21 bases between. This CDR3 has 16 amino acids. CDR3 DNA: TGTGCCAGCAGCTTACAATTTCGGGGGCTGGGTGAAGGCTACACCTTC. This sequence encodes CASSLQFRGLGEGYTF. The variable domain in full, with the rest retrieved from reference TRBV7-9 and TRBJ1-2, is DTGVSQNPRHKITKRGQNVTFRCDPISEHNRLYWYRQTLGQGPEFLTYFQNEAQLEKSRLLSDRFSAERPKGSFSTLEIQRTEQGDSAMYLCASSLQFRGLGEGYTFGSGTRLTVV.

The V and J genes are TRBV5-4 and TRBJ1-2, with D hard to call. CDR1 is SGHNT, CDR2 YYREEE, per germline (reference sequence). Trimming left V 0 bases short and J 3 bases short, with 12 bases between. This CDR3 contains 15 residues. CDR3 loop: CASSLGLSTYYGYTF. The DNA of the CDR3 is TGTGCCAGCAGCTTGGGGTTAAGCACCTACTATGGCTACACCTTC.

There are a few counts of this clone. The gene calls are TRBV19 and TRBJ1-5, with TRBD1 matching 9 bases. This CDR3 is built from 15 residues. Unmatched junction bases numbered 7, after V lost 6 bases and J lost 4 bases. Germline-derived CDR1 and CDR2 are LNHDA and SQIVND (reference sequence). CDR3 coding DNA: TGTGCCAGTAGAAAGACAGGGGGGGTTAATCAGCCCCAGCATTTT. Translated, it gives CASRKTGGVNQPQHF.

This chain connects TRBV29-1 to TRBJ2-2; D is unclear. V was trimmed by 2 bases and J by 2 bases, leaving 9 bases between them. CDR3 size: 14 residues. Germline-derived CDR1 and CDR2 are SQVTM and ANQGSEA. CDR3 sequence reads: CSVERDINTGELFF. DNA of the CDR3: TGCAGCGTTGAACGAGACATCAACACCGGGGAGCTGTTTTTT.

In nucleotides, the CDR3 is TGTGCCAGCAGTTTAGTGGGAGGGACGAACACTGAAGCTTTCTTT. Its protein is CASSLVGGTNTEAFF. V gene TRBV28 combines with J gene TRBJ1-1, with a possible D match to TRBD1 (5 bases). CDR1 is MDHEN, CDR2 SYDVKM, per germline. This CDR3 has 15 residues. The V gene lost 2 bases and the J gene lost 1 base, with 11 bases spanning the gap.

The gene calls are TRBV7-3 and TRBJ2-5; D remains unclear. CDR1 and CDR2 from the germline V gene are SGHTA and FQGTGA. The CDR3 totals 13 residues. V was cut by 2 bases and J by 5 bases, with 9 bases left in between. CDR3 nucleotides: TGTGCCAGCAGCTTATCATCCAGGGAGACCCAGTACTTC. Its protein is CASSLSSRETQYF.

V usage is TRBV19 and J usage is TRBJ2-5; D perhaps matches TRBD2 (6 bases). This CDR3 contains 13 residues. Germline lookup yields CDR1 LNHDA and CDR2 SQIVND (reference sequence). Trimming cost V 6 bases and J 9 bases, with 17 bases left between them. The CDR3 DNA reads TGTGCCAGTAGGAAACAAGGCCCGGGGGCCCAGTACTTC. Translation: CASRKQGPGAQYF.

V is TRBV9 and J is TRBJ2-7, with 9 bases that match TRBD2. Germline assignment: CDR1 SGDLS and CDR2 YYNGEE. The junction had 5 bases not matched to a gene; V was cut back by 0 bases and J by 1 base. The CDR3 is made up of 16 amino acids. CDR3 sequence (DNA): TGTGCCAGCAGCGTAGGACTAGCGGAGGGGTCCTACGAGCAGTACTTC. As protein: CASSVGLAEGSYEQYF. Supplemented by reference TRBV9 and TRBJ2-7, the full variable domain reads DSGVTQTPKHLITATGQRVTLRCSPRSGDLSVYWYQQSLDQGLQFLIQYYNGEERAKGNILERFSAQQFPDLHSELNLSSLELGDSALYFCASSVGLAEGSYEQYFGPGTRLTVT.

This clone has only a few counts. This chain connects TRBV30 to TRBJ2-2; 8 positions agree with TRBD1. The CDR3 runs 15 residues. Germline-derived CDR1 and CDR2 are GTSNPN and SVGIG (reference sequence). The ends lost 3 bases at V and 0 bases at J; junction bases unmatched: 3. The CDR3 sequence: CAWRGQGANTGELFF. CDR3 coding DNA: TGTGCCTGGAGAGGACAGGGCGCGAACACCGGGGAGCTGTTTTTT.

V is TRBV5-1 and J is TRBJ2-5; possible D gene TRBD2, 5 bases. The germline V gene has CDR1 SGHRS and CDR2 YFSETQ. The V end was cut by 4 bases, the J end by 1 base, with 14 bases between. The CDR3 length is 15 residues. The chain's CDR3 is CASSRSPSGQETQYF. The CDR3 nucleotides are TGCGCCAGCAGCCGTTCCCCCAGCGGCCAAGAGACCCAGTACTTC.

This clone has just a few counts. The CDR3, as DNA: TGTGCCAGCAGCTTGACTAGCGGGAGATTTGAGACCCAGTACTTC. Translation: CASSLTSGRFETQYF. V is TRBV7-3 and J is TRBJ2-5; 12 bases align to TRBD2. This CDR3 spans 15 amino acids. Trimming took 3 bases from V and 5 from J; bases not matched to a gene: 4. Germline lookup yields CDR1 SGHTA and CDR2 FQGTGA.

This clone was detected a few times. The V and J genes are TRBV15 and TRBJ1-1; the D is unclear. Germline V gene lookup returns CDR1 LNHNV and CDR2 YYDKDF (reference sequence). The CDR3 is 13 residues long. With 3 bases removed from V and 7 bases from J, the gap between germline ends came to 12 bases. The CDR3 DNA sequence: TGTGCCACCAGCAGGGGAGGGTCGAGTGAAGCTTTCTTT. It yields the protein CATSRGGSSEAFF.

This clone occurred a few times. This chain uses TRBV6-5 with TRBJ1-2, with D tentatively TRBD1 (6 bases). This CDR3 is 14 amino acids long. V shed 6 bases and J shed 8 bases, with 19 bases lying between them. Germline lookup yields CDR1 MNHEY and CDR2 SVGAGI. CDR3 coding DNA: TGTGCCAGCAGATTGACGTCAGGGGCCCGGGGCTACACCTTC. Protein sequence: CASRLTSGARGYTF.

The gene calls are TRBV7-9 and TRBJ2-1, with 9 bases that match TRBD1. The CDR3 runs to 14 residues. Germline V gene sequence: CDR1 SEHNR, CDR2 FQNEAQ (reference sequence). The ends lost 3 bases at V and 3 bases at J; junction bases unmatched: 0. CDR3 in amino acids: CASSLGQGYNEQFF. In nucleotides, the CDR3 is TGTGCCAGCAGCTTGGGACAGGGCTACAATGAGCAGTTCTTC.

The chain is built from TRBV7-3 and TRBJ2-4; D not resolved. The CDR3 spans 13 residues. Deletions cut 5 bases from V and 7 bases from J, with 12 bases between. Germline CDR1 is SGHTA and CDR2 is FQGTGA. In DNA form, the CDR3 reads TGTGCCAGCAGCCAAAACTCCGGGAACATTCAGTACTTC. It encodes CASSQNSGNIQYF.

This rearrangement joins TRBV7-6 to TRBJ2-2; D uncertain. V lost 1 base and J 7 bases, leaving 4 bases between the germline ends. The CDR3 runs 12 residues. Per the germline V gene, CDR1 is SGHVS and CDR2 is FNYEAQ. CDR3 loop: CASSLEYGELFF. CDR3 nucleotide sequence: TGTGCCAGCAGCTTAGAATACGGGGAGCTGTTTTTT.

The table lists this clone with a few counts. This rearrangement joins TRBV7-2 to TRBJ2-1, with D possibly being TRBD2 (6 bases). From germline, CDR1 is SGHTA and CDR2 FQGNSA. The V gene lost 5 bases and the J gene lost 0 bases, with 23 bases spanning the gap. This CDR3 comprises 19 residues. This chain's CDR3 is CASSTRPGRGSSSYNEQFF. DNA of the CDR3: TGTGCCAGCAGCACGCGTCCCGGGCGGGGTTCGAGCTCCTACAATGAGCAGTTCTTC.

The CDR3 spells CAWSSGYNEQFF. CDR3 in DNA: TGTGCCTGGAGTTCGGGGTACAATGAGCAGTTCTTC. The chain links TRBV30 to TRBJ2-1; tentatively, D is TRBD2 (5 bases). V dropped 2 bases and J dropped 4 bases, with 6 bases sitting between them. Germline-derived CDR1 and CDR2 are GTSNPN and SVGIG (reference sequence). This CDR3 has 12 residues. Filled out from reference TRBV30 and TRBJ2-1, the complete variable domain reads SQTIHQWPATLVQPVGSPLSLECTVEGTSNPNLYWYRQAAGRGLQLLFYSVGIGQISSEVPQNLSASRPQDRQFILSSKKLLLSDSGFYLCAWSSGYNEQFFGPGTRLTVL.

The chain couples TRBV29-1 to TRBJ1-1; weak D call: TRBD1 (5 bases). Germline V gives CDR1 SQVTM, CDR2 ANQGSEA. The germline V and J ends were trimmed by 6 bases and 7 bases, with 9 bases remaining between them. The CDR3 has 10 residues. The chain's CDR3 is CSVSGHEAFF. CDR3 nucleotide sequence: TGCAGCGTCTCGGGGCATGAAGCTTTCTTT.

The CDR3 is CSVATHIQGETQYF. CDR3 nucleotides: TGCAGCGTTGCCACCCACATCCAAGGGGAGACCCAGTACTTC. This chain connects TRBV29-1 to TRBJ2-5; D gene uncertain. Trimming cost V 4 bases and J 5 bases, with 17 bases left between them. The length of the CDR3 is 14 residues. The germline gives CDR1 SQVTM, CDR2 ANQGSEA. Variable domain in full (rest from reference TRBV29-1 and TRBJ2-5): SAVISQKPSRDICQRGTSLTIQCQVDSQVTMMFWYRQQPGQSLTLIATANQGSEATYESGFVIDKFPISRPNLTFSTLTVSNMSPEDSSIYLCSVATHIQGETQYFGPGTRLLVL.

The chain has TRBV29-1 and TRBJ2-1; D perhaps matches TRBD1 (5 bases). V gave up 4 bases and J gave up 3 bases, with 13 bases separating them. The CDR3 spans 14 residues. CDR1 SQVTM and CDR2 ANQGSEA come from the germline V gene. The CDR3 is CSVVVGAGYNEQFF. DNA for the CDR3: TGCAGCGTTGTCGTAGGGGCCGGCTACAATGAGCAGTTCTTC.

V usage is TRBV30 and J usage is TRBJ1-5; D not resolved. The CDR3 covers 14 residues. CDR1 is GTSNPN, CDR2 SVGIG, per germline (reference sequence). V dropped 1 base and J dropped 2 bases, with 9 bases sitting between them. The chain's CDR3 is CAWSAYLGNQPQHF. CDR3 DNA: TGTGCCTGGAGTGCGTATCTAGGCAATCAGCCCCAGCATTTT.

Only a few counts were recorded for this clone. CDR3 in amino acids: CASSLGSDSSYGKLFF. For the CDR3, the DNA is TGCGCCAGCAGCTTGGGATCGGACAGTTCGTACGGAAAACTGTTTTTT. This chain uses TRBV5-1 with TRBJ1-4, with D perhaps matching TRBD1 (6 bases). The V gene's germline CDR1 is SGHRS and CDR2 YFSETQ. V gave up 0 bases and J gave up 10 bases, with 19 bases separating them. The CDR3 runs to 16 residues. The full variable domain, in which reference TRBV5-1 and TRBJ1-4 provide the parts outside the CDR3, is KAGVTQTPRYLIKTRGQQVTLSCSPISGHRSVSWYQQTPGQGLQFLFEYFSETQRNKGNFPGRFSGRQFSNSRSEMNVSTLELGDSALYLCASSLGSDSSYGKLFFGSGTQLSVL.

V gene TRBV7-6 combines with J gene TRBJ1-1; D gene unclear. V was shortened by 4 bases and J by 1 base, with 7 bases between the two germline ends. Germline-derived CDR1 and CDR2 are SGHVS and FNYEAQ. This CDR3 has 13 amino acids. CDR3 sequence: CASSSDGNTEAFF. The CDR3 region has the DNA TGTGCCAGCAGCTCCGACGGGAACACTGAAGCTTTCTTT.